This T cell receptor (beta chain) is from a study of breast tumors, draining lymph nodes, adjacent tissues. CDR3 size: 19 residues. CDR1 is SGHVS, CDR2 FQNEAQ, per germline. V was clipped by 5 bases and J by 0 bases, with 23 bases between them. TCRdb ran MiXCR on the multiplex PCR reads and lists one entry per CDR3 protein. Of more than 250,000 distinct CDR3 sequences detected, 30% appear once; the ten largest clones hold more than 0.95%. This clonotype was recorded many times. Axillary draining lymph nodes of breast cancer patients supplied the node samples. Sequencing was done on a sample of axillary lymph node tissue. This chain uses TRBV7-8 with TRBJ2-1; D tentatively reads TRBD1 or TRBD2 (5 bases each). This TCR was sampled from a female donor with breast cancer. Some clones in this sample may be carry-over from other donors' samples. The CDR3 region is CASSRLRAGEGYSYNEQFF. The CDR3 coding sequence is TGTGCCAGCAGCCGCCTTAGGGCGGGCGAGGGGTACTCCTACAATGAGCAGTTCTTC.